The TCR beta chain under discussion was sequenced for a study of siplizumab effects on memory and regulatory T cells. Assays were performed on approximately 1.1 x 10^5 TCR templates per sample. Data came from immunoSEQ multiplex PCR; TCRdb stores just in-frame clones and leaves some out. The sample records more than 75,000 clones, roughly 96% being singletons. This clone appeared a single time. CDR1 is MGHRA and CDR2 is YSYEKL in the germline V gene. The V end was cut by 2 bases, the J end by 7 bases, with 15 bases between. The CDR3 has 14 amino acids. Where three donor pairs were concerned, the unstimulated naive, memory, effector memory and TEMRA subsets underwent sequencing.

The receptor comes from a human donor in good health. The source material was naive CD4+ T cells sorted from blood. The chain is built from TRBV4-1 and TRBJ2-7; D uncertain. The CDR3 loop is CASSQLWALREQYF. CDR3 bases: TGCGCCAGCAGCCAACTCTGGGCCTTACGAGAGCAGTACTTC.